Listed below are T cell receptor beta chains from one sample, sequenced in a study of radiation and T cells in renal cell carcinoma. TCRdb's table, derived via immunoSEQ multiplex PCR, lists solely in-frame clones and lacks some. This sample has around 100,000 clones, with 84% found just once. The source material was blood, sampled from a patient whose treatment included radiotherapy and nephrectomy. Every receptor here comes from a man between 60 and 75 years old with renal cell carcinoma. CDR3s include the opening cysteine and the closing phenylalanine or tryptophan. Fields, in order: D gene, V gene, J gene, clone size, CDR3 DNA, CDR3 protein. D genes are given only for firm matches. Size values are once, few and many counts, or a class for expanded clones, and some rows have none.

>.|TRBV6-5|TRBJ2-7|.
TGTGCCAGCAAAAGAAAGGGAGAAGGGACCAACGAGCAGTACTTC
CASKRKGEGTNEQYF
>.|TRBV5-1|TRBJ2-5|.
TGCGCCAGCAGCTTGATCCGGAGCGCTCAAGAGACCCAGTACTTC
CASSLIRSAQETQYF
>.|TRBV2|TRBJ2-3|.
TGTGCCAGCAGTGATTTTCTCCCTCTTGGCGGCACAGATACGCAGTATTTT
CASSDFLPLGGTDTQYF
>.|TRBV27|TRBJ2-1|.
TGTGCCAGCAGTTTGGGGGTAGAGCAGTTCTTC
CASSLGVEQFF
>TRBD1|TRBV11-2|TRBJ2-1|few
TGTGCCAGCAGCTTAAGAGGGACAGGGGACAATGAGCAGTTCTTC
CASSLRGTGDNEQFF
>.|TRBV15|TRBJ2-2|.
TGTGCCACCAGCAGAGATCCTACCGGAAGGACCGGGGAGCTGTTTTTT
CATSRDPTGRTGELFF
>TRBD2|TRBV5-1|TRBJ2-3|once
TGCGCCAGCAGCTTGGGAATCTCGGCTAGCGGGAGGTGGGTCGCAGATACGCAGTATTTT
CASSLGISASGRWVADTQYF
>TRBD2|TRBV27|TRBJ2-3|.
TGTGCCAGCAGTTCCCCAGGACTAGCGGGAGAAGACCGCACAGATACGCAGTATTTT
CASSSPGLAGEDRTDTQYF
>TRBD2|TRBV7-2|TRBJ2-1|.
TGTGCCAGCTCCTGGGCTAGCGGTACCAATGAGCAGTTCTTC
CASSWASGTNEQFF
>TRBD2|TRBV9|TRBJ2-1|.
TGTGCCAGCAGCGTCTCTAGCGGGAGGGCAGCTGAGCAGTTCTTC
CASSVSSGRAAEQFF
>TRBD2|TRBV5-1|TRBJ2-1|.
TGCGCCAGCAGCTTGGTACTAGCGGGAGTTTACAATGAGCAGTTCTTC
CASSLVLAGVYNEQFF
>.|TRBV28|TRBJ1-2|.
TGTGCCAGCAGTTCGTCCCTTTATGGCTACACCTTC
CASSSSLYGYTF
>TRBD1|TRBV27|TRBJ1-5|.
TGTGCCAGCAAATTGGGACAGGGCAATCAGCCCCAGCATTTT
CASKLGQGNQPQHF
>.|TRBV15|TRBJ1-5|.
TGTGCCACCAGCAGAGGGGCATCGAATCAGCCCCAGCATTTT
CATSRGASNQPQHF